Following are 28 T cell receptor beta chains from one sample sequenced in a study of cytomegalovirus exposure and HLA in healthy donors. PCR primers comprised 60 Vbeta and 13 Jbeta primers. The assay was immunoSEQ multiplex PCR, and TCRdb's table has in-frame clones only and misses some. The sample yields more than 100,000 clones, 83% seen once. The sample taken for sequencing was PBMCs. Receptors were obtained from a man in his forties or fifties in good health and CMV-seronegative.

V is TRBV6-4 and J is TRBJ2-1, with 10 bases that match TRBD2. The CDR3 is made up of 16 amino acids. The ends lost 0 bases at V and 3 bases at J; junction bases unmatched: 2. The germline gives CDR1 MRHNA, CDR2 SNTAGT. This CDR3 is CASSDSAGGFYNEQFF. CDR3 nucleotide sequence: TGTGCCAGCAGTGACTCAGCGGGAGGGTTCTACAATGAGCAGTTCTTC.

The chain uses TRBV5-4 and TRBJ2-5, with 9 bases lining up with TRBD1. Germline V lookup: CDR1 SGHNT, CDR2 YYREEE (reference sequence). J was trimmed by 5 bases and V by 3 bases; bases with no gene match: 5. The CDR3 runs to 14 residues. The CDR3 region has the DNA TGTGCCAGCAGCTCGGGACAGGGACCGGAGACCCAGTACTTC. It encodes CASSSGQGPETQYF.

The table lists this clone with a few counts. This chain connects TRBV30 to TRBJ1-1; a weak D match, TRBD1 (6 bases). Trimming took off 3 bases at V and 6 bases at J, with 14 bases between the two ends. CDR3 size: 13 residues. Germline V gene data show CDR1 as GTSNPN and CDR2 as SVGIG (reference sequence). The CDR3 sequence: CAWREDSHSEAFF. The CDR3 nucleotides read TGTGCCTGGAGAGAGGACAGCCACTCTGAAGCTTTCTTT.

This chain joins TRBV7-2 and TRBJ2-3; D perhaps matches TRBD2 (6 bases). V shed 5 bases and J shed 4 bases, with 7 bases lying between them. The CDR3 is 12 amino acids. CDR1 is SGHTA and CDR2 is FQGNSA in the germline V gene. The CDR3 nucleotides read TGTGCCAGCAGCCCGGGAGCAGATACGCAGTATTTT. Protein sequence: CASSPGADTQYF.

The J gene is TRBJ1-2, the V gene TRBV19; D remains unclear. Per germline, CDR1 LNHDA and CDR2 SQIVND (reference sequence). The CDR3 has 12 amino acids. The V end lost 7 bases, the J end lost 1 base, and 7 bases lay between the germline ends. Here the CDR3 DNA reads TGTGCCAGTAAAGACAATAACTATGGCTACACCTTC. This gives the protein CASKDNNYGYTF. Together with reference TRBV19 and TRBJ1-2, the CDR3 gives the full variable domain: DGGITQSPKYLFRKEGQNVTLSCEQNLNHDAMYWYRQDPGQGLRLIYYSQIVNDFQKGDIAEGYSVSREKKESFPLTVTSAQKNPTAFYLCASKDNNYGYTFGSGTRLTVV.

The chain joins TRBV27 to TRBJ2-5; 13 bases agree with TRBD2. The assigned J gene may be wrong: the sequence end matches TRBJ2-7 better. CDR1 MNHEY and CDR2 SMNVEV come from the germline V gene (reference sequence). This CDR3 region has 14 residues. The CDR3 here is CASSLGLAGDEQYF. CDR3 sequence (DNA): TGTGCCAGCAGTCTAGGACTAGCGGGAGACGAGCAGTACTTC.

This chain uses TRBV2 with TRBJ1-3; weak D call: TRBD1 (6 bases). The CDR3 is 15 residues long. CDR1 SNHLY and CDR2 FYNNEI come from the germline V gene. V was shortened by 3 bases and J by 3 bases, with 12 bases between the two germline ends. The CDR3 sequence: CASSDGRGIGNTIYF. CDR3 bases: TGTGCCAGCAGTGATGGCAGGGGAATTGGAAACACCATATATTTT.

The V gene is TRBV19, the J gene TRBJ2-5; 10 positions match TRBD2. The trim removed 4 bases at V and 7 bases at J, leaving 9 bases unmatched. The CDR3 totals 15 residues. Germline V CDR1 and CDR2: LNHDA, SQIVND (reference sequence). CDR3 protein: CASSTQRGGLGTQYF. DNA of the CDR3: TGTGCCAGTAGTACCCAGCGGGGGGGGCTGGGGACCCAGTACTTC.

The chain carries TRBV7-9 and TRBJ1-6, with D possibly TRBD1 on 5 matching bases. CDR3 size: 14 residues. V was trimmed by 4 bases and J by 7 bases, leaving 11 bases between them. The germline V gene has CDR1 SEHNR and CDR2 FQNEAQ (reference sequence). The CDR3 DNA reads TGTGCCAGCAGCTCCTGGGAGGGGAATTCACCCCTCCACTTT. This gives the protein CASSSWEGNSPLHF. Full variable domain (missing parts from reference TRBV7-9 and TRBJ1-6): DTGVSQNPRHKITKRGQNVTFRCDPISEHNRLYWYRQTLGQGPEFLTYFQNEAQLEKSRLLSDRFSAERPKGSFSTLEIQRTEQGDSAMYLCASSSWEGNSPLHFGNGTRLTVT.

The chain joins TRBV2 to TRBJ2-7; D is unresolved. V was cut by 7 bases and J by 0 bases, with 10 bases left in between. The CDR3 spans 13 residues. Germline V gene data show CDR1 as SNHLY and CDR2 as FYNNEI. The CDR3 protein is CASTRYGSYEQYF. The CDR3 nucleotides are TGTGCCAGCACCAGGTACGGCTCCTACGAGCAGTACTTC.

This clone is a singleton in its sample. V is TRBV7-9 and J is TRBJ2-5; D might be TRBD2 (5 bases). Germline CDR1 is SEHNR and CDR2 is FQNEAQ (reference sequence). With 0 bases removed from V and 7 bases from J, the gap between germline ends came to 15 bases. The CDR3 runs 15 residues. Here the CDR3 DNA reads TGTGCCAGCAGCTTAGCGGGCCCGGGATCGGGGACCCAGTACTTC. As protein: CASSLAGPGSGTQYF.

The chain joins TRBV7-2 to TRBJ1-3; TRBD1 is a possible D gene (6 bases). Germline V gene data show CDR1 as SGHTA and CDR2 as FQGNSA. The CDR3 is 15 residues long. Trimming removed 2 bases at V and 5 bases at J, with 13 bases between. The CDR3 DNA reads TGTGCCAGCAGCTTAAGGGGGACGACCCGAAACACCATATATTTT. This encodes CASSLRGTTRNTIYF.

This chain joins TRBV7-2 and TRBJ2-7, with D possibly TRBD2 on 6 matching bases. CDR3 size: 15 residues. Germline CDR1 and CDR2: SGHTA and FQGNSA. V was cut by 2 bases and J by 5 bases, with 16 bases left in between. CDR3 residues: CASSLMGGAPHEQYF. The CDR3, as DNA: TGTGCCAGCAGCTTAATGGGCGGGGCCCCCCACGAGCAGTACTTC. Combining the CDR3 with reference TRBV7-2 and TRBJ2-7 gives the whole variable domain GAGVSQSPSNKVTEKGKDVELRCDPISGHTALYWYRQSLGQGLEFLIYFQGNSAPDKSGLPSDRFSAERTGGSVSTLTIQRTQQEDSAVYLCASSLMGGAPHEQYFGPGTRLTVT.

The chain is built from TRBV5-1 and TRBJ2-7; 9 bases fit TRBD1. The length of the CDR3 is 14 residues. Germline V gives CDR1 SGHRS, CDR2 YFSETQ. V dropped 5 bases and J dropped 3; count of bases not matched to a gene: 6. The CDR3 DNA reads TGCGCCAGCAGGGATGGGACAGGGCGCTACGAGCAGTACTTC. Protein product: CASRDGTGRYEQYF.

The chain recombines TRBV2 with TRBJ2-1, with 11 positions matching TRBD1. The trim removed 1 base at V and 9 bases at J, leaving 5 bases unmatched. This CDR3 has 15 amino acids. The germline CDR1 and CDR2 sequences are SNHLY and FYNNEI. Here the CDR3 DNA reads TGTGCCAGCAGTGAAGTCAGGACAGGGGGCGGTGAGCAGTTCTTC. It encodes CASSEVRTGGGEQFF.

The chain employs TRBV7-2 and TRBJ1-5, with 8 bases that match TRBD1. The germline V gene encodes CDR1 SGHTA and CDR2 FQGNSA. This CDR3 is built from 14 residues. Losses at the gene ends were 5 bases for V and 9 bases for J; bases not matched to a gene: 9. CDR3 sequence (DNA): TGTGCCAGCAGCCCCGGACAGGGCGGTCTGCCCCAGCATTTT. This codes for CASSPGQGGLPQHF.

The chain couples TRBV9 to TRBJ2-3, with D maybe TRBD1 (5 bases). V lost 4 bases to trimming and J lost 6 bases, with 15 bases between them. CDR1 is SGDLS, CDR2 YYNGEE, per germline. The CDR3 is 14 residues long. Here the CDR3 reads CASSPQDLLDTQYF. The CDR3, as DNA: TGTGCCAGCAGCCCACAGGACCTCCTCGATACGCAGTATTTT.

J is TRBJ2-3 and V is TRBV4-1; TRBD2 is a possible D gene (5 bases). Germline lookup yields CDR1 MGHRA and CDR2 YSYEKL. The V end lost 4 bases, the J end lost 1 base, and 21 bases lay between the germline ends. CDR3 size: 18 residues. The CDR3 bases are TGCGCCAGCAGCCGACCAGTGACTATTGGCGGTGGCACAGATACGCAGTATTTT. As protein: CASSRPVTIGGGTDTQYF.

This clone was recorded a few times. The rearrangement uses TRBV5-1 and TRBJ1-2; 9 bases fit TRBD1. Germline V gene sequence: CDR1 SGHRS, CDR2 YFSETQ. The CDR3 sequence is 15 residues long. The V segment lost 2 bases and the J segment 4 bases; nucleotides outside the gene matches: 6. The CDR3 DNA sequence: TGCGCCAGCAGCTTAGACAGGGGGGAGAGCTATGGCTACACCTTC. It translates to CASSLDRGESYGYTF.

This clone was recorded a few times. The rearrangement links TRBV6-4 to TRBJ2-3; 10 bases match TRBD2. With 0 bases clipped from V and 4 bases from J, the junction kept 1 base outside the gene matches. CDR1 and CDR2 from the germline V gene are MRHNA and SNTAGT. The CDR3 spans 15 residues. This CDR3 reads CASSDSSGGADTQYF. In DNA, the CDR3 is TGTGCCAGCAGTGACTCGAGCGGGGGGGCAGATACGCAGTATTTT.

The chain is built from TRBV27 and TRBJ1-6; D ambiguous. This CDR3 has 14 residues. CDR1 is MNHEY and CDR2 is SMNVEV in the germline V gene (reference sequence). Trimming pared 4 bases from V and 8 bases from J, leaving 12 bases between. CDR3 DNA sequence: TGTGCCAGCAGTTCCTACCCGAGGGATTCACCCCTCCACTTT. It is translated as CASSSYPRDSPLHF.

This clone was seen a single time. This rearrangement joins TRBV30 to TRBJ1-6; 7 bases line up with TRBD1. The CDR3 loop spans 14 amino acids. After removal of 4 bases from V and 8 bases from J, the junction contained 8 bases not matched to a gene. From germline, CDR1 is GTSNPN and CDR2 SVGIG (reference sequence). The chain's CDR3 is CAWTGTDGYSPLHF. For the CDR3, the DNA is TGTGCCTGGACCGGGACAGACGGATATTCACCCCTCCACTTT.

This chain links TRBV12-5 with TRBJ2-7; 12 nucleotides agree with TRBD1. The CDR3 is made up of 18 amino acids. V lost 0 bases and J lost 7; bases outside the gene matches: 13. Germline V gene data show CDR1 as LGHNT and CDR2 as FRNRAP. In DNA, the CDR3 is TGTGCTAGTGGTTTGGTAGTAGTGCGGGGACAGGGGGCGAGGGAGCAGTACTTC. Its translation is CASGLVVVRGQGAREQYF.

This chain connects TRBV18 to TRBJ2-2, with 8 positions matching TRBD2. V lost 2 bases to trimming and J lost 7 bases; unmatched junction nucleotides: 6. Germline CDR1 KGHSH, CDR2 LQKENI. CDR3 length equals 15 residues. CDR3: CASSPTGGAGGELFF. CDR3 bases: TGTGCCAGCTCACCAACCGGGGGGGCCGGCGGGGAGCTGTTTTTT.

This chain uses TRBV7-9 with TRBJ2-7; D might be TRBD1 (6 bases). CDR3 length equals 17 residues. Per germline, CDR1 SEHNR and CDR2 FQNEAQ (reference sequence). V lost 5 bases and J lost 5, with 25 bases in between. The CDR3: CASSQTTGGQQGHEQYF. CDR3 coding DNA: TGTGCCAGCAGCCAAACCACCGGTGGACAGCAAGGCCACGAGCAGTACTTC. Together with reference TRBV7-9 and TRBJ2-7, the CDR3 gives the full variable domain: DTGVSQNPRHKITKRGQNVTFRCDPISEHNRLYWYRQTLGQGPEFLTYFQNEAQLEKSRLLSDRFSAERPKGSFSTLEIQRTEQGDSAMYLCASSQTTGGQQGHEQYFGPGTRLTVT.

The chain carries TRBV27 and TRBJ1-5; D is unclear. The V gene lost 3 bases and the J gene lost 6 bases, with 12 bases spanning the gap. The V gene's germline CDR1 is MNHEY and CDR2 SMNVEV (reference sequence). The CDR3 is 14 amino acids. CDR3 coding DNA: TGTGCCAGCAGTTTTGCAGCGGAGGGTCAGCCCCAGCATTTT. Its protein product is CASSFAAEGQPQHF.

The V gene is TRBV29-1, the J gene TRBJ2-7, with D unclear. The V and J ends lost 4 bases and 3 bases respectively, with 7 bases between them. This CDR3 region has 11 residues. CDR1 is SQVTM, CDR2 ANQGSEA, per germline. The DNA for the CDR3 is TGCAGCGTTGTTGTCAGCTACGAGCAGTACTTC. As protein: CSVVVSYEQYF.

The table lists this clone with a count of one. The rearrangement joins TRBV7-6 to TRBJ1-1, with a possible D match to TRBD1 (6 bases). V lost 5 bases and J lost 1, with 8 bases in between. CDR1 SGHVS and CDR2 FNYEAQ come from the germline V gene. CDR3 length: 13 residues. The CDR3 protein is CASSQQGNTEAFF. Written as DNA, the CDR3 is TGTGCCAGCAGCCAACAGGGGAACACTGAAGCTTTCTTT.